The present T cell receptor beta chain was sequenced within a study of T cells in Graves' hyperthyroidism and ophthalmopathy. Diagnoses were established using clinical symptoms, serum thyroxine and TRAb, thyroid ultrasound and orbital computed tomography. Amplified TCR beta CDR3 regions came from RNA transcripts. Carried out on the TCR CDR3, a first-round RT-PCR used the HTBI primer set. In TCRdb, the multiplex PCR reads were re-called with MiXCR into one record per CDR3 protein. The data contain hundreds of thousands of distinct CDR3 sequences, around 16% of them singletons. A few counts support this clonotype. The sequence was collected from a woman younger than 30 with Graves' hyperthyroidism. Material: blood.

The CDR3 DNA reads TGTGCCAGTAGTCCTCCGGGGGCAGGGGGCGAGACCCAGTACTTC. This codes for CASSPPGAGGETQYF. The chain links TRBV19 to TRBJ2-5, with 8 bases aligning to TRBD1. Trimming took 5 bases from V and 5 from J; bases not matched to a gene: 10. The V gene's germline CDR1 is LNHDA and CDR2 SQIVND (reference sequence). This CDR3 is 15 amino acids long.